Sequencing of this T cell receptor beta chain was carried out in a study of regulatory T cells in long-lasting Graves disease. Trimming cost V 0 bases and J 3 bases; bases outside gene matches: 6. Germline V gene sequence: CDR1 SGHTA, CDR2 FQGNSA. The CDR3 runs to 16 residues. This clonotype has ten or more counts. The time point was: newly diagnosed GD, antithyroid drugs for less than 3 months. Generation of the TCR library employed RNA extracted from PBMCs. Per American Thyroid Association guidelines, Graves' disease was diagnosed. The patients were drawn from one endocrinology department in Xi'an, China. Arm-PCR of CDR3 regions and iRepertoire HTBI primers were the basis on which TCR beta libraries were built. TCRdb re-called the multiplex PCR reads with MiXCR, one entry per CDR3 protein. The sample contains 350,000 to 550,000 distinct CDR3 sequences, about a sixth of which appear only once. This sample also belongs to another study, concerning T cells in Graves' hyperthyroidism and ophthalmopathy. From that second work: HTBI primers drove first-round RT-PCR of the TCR CDR3. Clonotypes that were expanded in thyroid above 0.001 mostly appeared in blood too.

Sample: peripheral blood mononuclear cells (PBMCs), taken at new diagnosis, from a patient treated with antithyroid drugs. The chain carries TRBV7-2 and TRBJ2-7, with 9 bases that match TRBD2. The receptor was derived from a woman younger than 30 with Graves disease. The CDR3 region is CASSLAAGGIGYEQYF. The CDR3 DNA sequence: TGTGCCAGCAGCTTAGCGGCGGGGGGGATCGGCTACGAGCAGTACTTC.